This TCR beta chain was sequenced in a study of PD-L1 blockade in urothelial cancer. Overall study context: Each blood sample yielded a median of 141,255 T cells.

Per germline, CDR1 SGHAT and CDR2 FQNNGV. The CDR3 runs 11 residues. V was shortened by 5 bases and J by 8 bases, with 7 bases between the two germline ends. The table came from immunoSEQ multiplex PCR; TCRdb's copy has only in-frame clones and leaves some out. The sample holds around 45,000 clones; more than 75% are singletons and the top ten take roughly 15%. Study-wide points: TCR clonality was measured in pretreatment peripheral blood. Clonality below the median predicted better survival. Stronger expansion of tumor-associated clones in blood at 3 weeks distinguished durable-benefit patients.

As for this clone: Antigen unknown.

The patients' disease, urothelial carcinoma, was locally advanced or metastatic. The chain joins TRBV11-2 to TRBJ2-4, with a tentative D call TRBD2 (6 bases). This receptor was identified in an older woman with urothelial cancer. The sequencing used PBMCs, collected around atezolizumab (anti-PD-L1) treatment. CDR3 sequence: CASSRRDIQYF. CDR3 bases: TGTGCCAGCAGCAGGAGGGACATTCAGTACTTC.